This T cell receptor beta chain was captured in a study of early T cells in non-severe SARS-CoV-2 infection. Unique molecular identifiers were affixed to single, distinct cDNA molecules. TCRdb fed the 5' RACE reads into MiXCR, producing one record per CDR3 protein. Of around 44,000 distinct CDR3 sequences listed, 7.7% are singletons. This CDR3 has 15 amino acids. The V end was cut by 4 bases, the J end by 4 bases, with 14 bases between. Germline CDR1 SGHAT, CDR2 FQNNGV. In its sample, this clonotype was seen many times. V usage is TRBV11-2 and J usage is TRBJ1-3, with D unresolved. Sequencing used whole blood. This receptor was obtained from an adult who was a healthcare worker with PCR-confirmed SARS-CoV-2 infection or an uninfected control (not recorded which). The CDR3 reads CASSSQGRLGNTIYF. DNA for the CDR3: TGTGCCAGCAGCTCCCAAGGCCGATTAGGAAACACCATATATTTT.